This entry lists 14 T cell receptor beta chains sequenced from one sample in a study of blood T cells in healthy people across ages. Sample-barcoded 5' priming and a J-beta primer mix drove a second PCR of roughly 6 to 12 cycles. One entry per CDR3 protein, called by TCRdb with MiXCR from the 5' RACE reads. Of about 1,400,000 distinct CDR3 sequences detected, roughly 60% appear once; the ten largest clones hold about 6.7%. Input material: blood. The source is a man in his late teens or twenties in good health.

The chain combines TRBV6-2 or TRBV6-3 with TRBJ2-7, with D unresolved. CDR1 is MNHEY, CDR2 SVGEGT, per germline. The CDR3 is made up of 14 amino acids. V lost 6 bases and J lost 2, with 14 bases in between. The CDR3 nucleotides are TGTGCCAGCAGCCAACCGACTCCTACCTACGAGCAGTACTTC. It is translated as CASSQPTPTYEQYF.

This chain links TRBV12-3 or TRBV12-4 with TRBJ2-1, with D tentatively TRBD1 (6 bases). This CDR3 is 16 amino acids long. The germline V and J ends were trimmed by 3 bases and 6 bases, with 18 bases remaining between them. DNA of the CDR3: TGTGCCAGCAGTTTTTGGCCGAAGAGGGGGTTCAATGAGCAGTTCTTC. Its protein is CASSFWPKRGFNEQFF.

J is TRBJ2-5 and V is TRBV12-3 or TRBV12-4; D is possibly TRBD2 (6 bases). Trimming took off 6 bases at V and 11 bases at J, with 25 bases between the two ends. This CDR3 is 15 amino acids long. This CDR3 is CASRASTGRAEEQYF. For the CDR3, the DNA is TGTGCCAGCAGAGCCTCCACCGGGAGAGCAGAAGAGCAGTACTTC.

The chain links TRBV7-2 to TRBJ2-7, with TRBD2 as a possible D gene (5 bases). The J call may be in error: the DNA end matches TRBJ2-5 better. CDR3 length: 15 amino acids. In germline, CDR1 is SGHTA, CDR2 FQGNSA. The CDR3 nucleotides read TGTGCCAGCAGCTTAGTAGTAGGTCGAGGGGAGACCCAGTACTTC. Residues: CASSLVVGRGETQYF.

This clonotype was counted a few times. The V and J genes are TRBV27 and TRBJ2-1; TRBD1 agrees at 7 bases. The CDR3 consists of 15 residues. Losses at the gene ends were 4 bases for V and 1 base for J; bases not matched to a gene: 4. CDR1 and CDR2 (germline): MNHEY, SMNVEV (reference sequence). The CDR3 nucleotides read TGTGCCAGCAGTTCCCGGGACAGATCCTACAATGAGCAGTTCTTC. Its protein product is CASSSRDRSYNEQFF.

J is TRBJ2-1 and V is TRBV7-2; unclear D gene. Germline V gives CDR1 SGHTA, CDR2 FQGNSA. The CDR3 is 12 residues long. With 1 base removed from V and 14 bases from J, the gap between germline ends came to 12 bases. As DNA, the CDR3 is TGTGCCAGCAGCTTAGTTGGCGGAAGGGAGTTCTTC. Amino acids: CASSLVGGREFF.

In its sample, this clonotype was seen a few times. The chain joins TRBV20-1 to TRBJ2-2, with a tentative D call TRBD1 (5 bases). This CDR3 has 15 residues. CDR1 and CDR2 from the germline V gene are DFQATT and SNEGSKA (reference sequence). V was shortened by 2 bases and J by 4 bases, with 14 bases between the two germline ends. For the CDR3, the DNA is TGCAGTGCTAGACCCCCCCTAAGGGGCACCGGGGAGCTGTTTTTT. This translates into CSARPPLRGTGELFF.

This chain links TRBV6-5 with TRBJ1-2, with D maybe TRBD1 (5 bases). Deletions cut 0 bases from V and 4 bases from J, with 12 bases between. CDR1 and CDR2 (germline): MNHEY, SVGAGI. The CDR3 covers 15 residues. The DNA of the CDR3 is TGTGCCAGCAGTTACTCACTAAGGGGACCCTATGGCTACACCTTC. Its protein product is CASSYSLRGPYGYTF.

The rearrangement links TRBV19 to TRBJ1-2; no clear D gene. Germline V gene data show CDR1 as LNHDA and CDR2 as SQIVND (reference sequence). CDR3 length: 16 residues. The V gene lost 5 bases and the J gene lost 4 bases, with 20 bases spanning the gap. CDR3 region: CASSYPTDGKGYGYTF. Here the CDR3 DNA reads TGTGCCAGTAGTTACCCGACGGACGGGAAAGGCTATGGCTACACCTTC.

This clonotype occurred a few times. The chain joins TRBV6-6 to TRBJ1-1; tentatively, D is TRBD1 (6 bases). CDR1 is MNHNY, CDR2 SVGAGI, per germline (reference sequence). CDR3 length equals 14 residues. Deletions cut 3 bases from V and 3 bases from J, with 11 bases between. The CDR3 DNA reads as TGTGCCAGCAGTTATTACAGGGTCGACACTGAAGCTTTCTTT. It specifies CASSYYRVDTEAFF.

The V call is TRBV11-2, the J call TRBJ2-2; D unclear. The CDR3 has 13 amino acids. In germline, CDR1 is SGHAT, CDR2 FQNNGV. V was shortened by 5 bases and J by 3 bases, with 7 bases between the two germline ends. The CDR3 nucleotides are TGTGCCAGCAGCCCAGCCTACACCGGGGAGCTGTTTTTT. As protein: CASSPAYTGELFF. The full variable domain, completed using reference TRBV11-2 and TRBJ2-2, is EAGVAQSPRYKIIEKRQSVAFWCNPISGHATLYWYQQILGQGPKLLIQFQNNGVVDDSQLPKDRFSAERLKGVDSTLKIQPAKLEDSAVYLCASSPAYTGELFFGEGSRLTVL.

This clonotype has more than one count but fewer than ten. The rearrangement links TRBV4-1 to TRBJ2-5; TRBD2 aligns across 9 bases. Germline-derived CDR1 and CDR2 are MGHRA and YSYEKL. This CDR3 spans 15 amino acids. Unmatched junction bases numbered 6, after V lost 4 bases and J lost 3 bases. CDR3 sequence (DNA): TGCGCCAGCAGCCCCTACCAGCGGGAGGAAGAGACCCAGTACTTC. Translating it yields CASSPYQREEETQYF.

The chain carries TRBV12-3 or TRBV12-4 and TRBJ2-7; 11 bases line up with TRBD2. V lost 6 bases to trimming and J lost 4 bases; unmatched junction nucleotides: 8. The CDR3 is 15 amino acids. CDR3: CASRYLAGGDYEQYF. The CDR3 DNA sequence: TGTGCCAGCAGATACCTAGCGGGAGGAGATTACGAGCAGTACTTC.

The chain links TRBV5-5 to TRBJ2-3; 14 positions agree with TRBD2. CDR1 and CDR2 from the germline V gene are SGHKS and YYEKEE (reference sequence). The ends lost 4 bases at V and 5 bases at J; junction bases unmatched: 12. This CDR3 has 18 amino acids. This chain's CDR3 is CASSPTGTSGRFGDTQYF. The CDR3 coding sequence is TGTGCCAGCAGCCCGACCGGGACTAGCGGGAGATTTGGAGATACGCAGTATTTT.